These 20 T cell receptor beta chains came from one sample sequenced in a study of blood T cell repertoires in COVID-19 (dated by TCRdb to 2020 to 2022). The library was generated by the immunoSEQ multiplex PCR assay. TCRdb carries this immuneACCESS record with in-frame sequences only. Its versions omit some clonotypes, under half of them owing to an unresolved V gene in the studies checked, with the rest unexplained. Here the sample has around 250,000 clones; roughly 80% occur a single time. The top ten clones comprise around 3.5% of the sample. The sample taken for sequencing was peripheral blood. The receptors here all came from a woman aged 18-29 years with acute or convalescent COVID-19.

The chain employs TRBV3-1 (or the pseudogene TRBV3-2) and TRBJ2-5; no clear D. Germline lookup yields CDR1 LGHDT and CDR2 YNNKEL (reference sequence). This CDR3 is built from 13 residues. Trimming removed 0 bases from V and 9 bases from J, with 11 bases in between. This chain's CDR3 is CASSQDLGWSQYF. For the CDR3, the DNA is TGTGCCAGCAGCCAAGATCTCGGTTGGTCCCAGTACTTC.

The chain carries TRBV19 and TRBJ2-1, with 12 bases matching TRBD2. Germline V gene sequence: CDR1 LNHDA, CDR2 SQIVND (reference sequence). The CDR3 covers 17 residues. V gave up 6 bases and J gave up 2 bases; unmatched junction bases: 8. CDR3 bases: TGTGCCAGTAGGAGGCTAGCGGGAGGGCCTACCTACAATGAGCAGTTCTTC. Protein: CASRRLAGGPTYNEQFF.

The chain couples TRBV4-2 to TRBJ2-1, with 8 bases lining up with TRBD1. From germline, CDR1 is LGHNA and CDR2 YNFKEQ. This CDR3 has 16 amino acids. Trimming took 4 bases from V and 4 from J; bases not matched to a gene: 9. The CDR3 is CASSPNGQGLYNEQFF. CDR3 nucleotide sequence: TGTGCCAGCAGCCCTAACGGACAGGGCTTGTACAATGAGCAGTTCTTC.

This chain joins TRBV11-3 and TRBJ2-3, with 12 bases identical to TRBD2. J was trimmed by 0 bases and V by 4 bases; bases with no gene match: 2. Germline assignment: CDR1 SGHNT and CDR2 YENEEA. CDR3 length: 16 residues. DNA of the CDR3: TGTGCCAGCAGCTACGGACTAGCGGGGAGCACAGATACGCAGTATTTT. Residues: CASSYGLAGSTDTQYF.

The J gene is TRBJ2-7, the V gene TRBV4-1; 8 bases map to TRBD1. The V segment lost 0 bases and the J segment 1 base; nucleotides outside the gene matches: 5. The CDR3 is made up of 16 amino acids. Germline CDR1 MGHRA, CDR2 YSYEKL. CDR3 nucleotides: TGCGCCAGCAGCCAAGATCCAGGGGGCAATTCCTACGAGCAGTACTTC. Protein: CASSQDPGGNSYEQYF.

The CDR3 bases are TGTGCCACCAGCAGAGATCGCCTGGAGGGGAACTATGGCTACACCTTC. Translating it yields CATSRDRLEGNYGYTF. The chain is built from TRBV15 and TRBJ1-2, with D possibly TRBD1 on 5 matching bases. CDR3 size: 16 residues. Trimming cost V 0 bases and J 2 bases, with 13 bases left between them. Germline CDR1 reads LNHNV; CDR2 reads YYDKDF (reference sequence).

V is TRBV10-3 and J is TRBJ1-5; 9 positions match TRBD1. This CDR3 spans 14 amino acids. Trimming removed 3 bases from V and 5 bases from J; junction bases left unmatched: 2. Germline-derived CDR1 and CDR2 are ENHRY and SYGVKD. The CDR3 sequence: CAISDGTGYQPQHF. In DNA form, the CDR3 reads TGTGCCATCAGTGATGGGACAGGGTATCAGCCCCAGCATTTT.

The rearrangement links TRBV6-2 or TRBV6-3 to TRBJ2-1, with TRBD2 matching over 9 bases. The V segment lost 4 bases and the J segment 2 bases; nucleotides outside the gene matches: 3. The CDR3 extends over 15 amino acids. CDR1 is MNHEY, CDR2 SVGEGT, per germline. The CDR3 sequence: CASSLAGVPYNEQFF. The DNA for the CDR3 is TGTGCCAGCAGTTTAGCGGGGGTGCCCTACAATGAGCAGTTCTTC.

V is TRBV19 and J is TRBJ2-2; 12 nucleotides align to TRBD2. V trimming: 6 bases; J trimming: 5 bases; junction bases outside the gene matches: 1. This CDR3 comprises 14 residues. Germline CDR1 and CDR2: LNHDA and SQIVND (reference sequence). CDR3: CASRLAGGTGELFF. CDR3 in DNA: TGTGCCAGTAGACTAGCGGGAGGTACCGGGGAGCTGTTTTTT.

V and J are TRBV30 and TRBJ2-5, with TRBD2 as a possible D gene (7 bases). The V end lost 2 bases, the J end lost 5 bases, and 9 bases lay between the germline ends. Per the germline V gene, CDR1 is GTSNPN and CDR2 is SVGIG (reference sequence). This CDR3 is 12 amino acids long. In nucleotides, the CDR3 is TGTGCCTGGAGTAAGGGGGGGGAGACCCAGTACTTC. It yields the protein CAWSKGGETQYF.

V usage is TRBV2 and J usage is TRBJ2-6; maybe TRBD1 (6 bases). The CDR3 extends over 16 amino acids. CDR1 and CDR2 (germline): SNHLY, FYNNEI. V gave up 7 bases and J gave up 1 base, with 14 bases separating them. The CDR3, as DNA: TGTGCCAGCAAGGACAGACAAATTTCTGGGGCCAACGTCCTGACTTTC. It yields the protein CASKDRQISGANVLTF.

This clone was seen just once. The chain joins TRBV27 to TRBJ1-1, with D unresolved. V shed 1 base and J shed 5 bases, with 11 bases lying between them. Per the germline V gene, CDR1 is MNHEY and CDR2 is SMNVEV (reference sequence). The CDR3 is made up of 14 amino acids. CDR3: CASSLFDGETEAFF. The CDR3 DNA reads TGTGCCAGCAGTTTATTCGACGGGGAGACTGAAGCTTTCTTT.

This chain connects TRBV7-9 to TRBJ1-2; no firm D call. Germline CDR1 is SEHNR and CDR2 is FQNEAQ (reference sequence). V was cut by 0 bases and J by 1 base, with 15 bases left in between. This CDR3 has 17 amino acids. CDR3 residues: CASSLARPGSYNYGYTF. As DNA, the CDR3 is TGTGCCAGCAGCTTAGCTCGCCCGGGATCTTATAACTATGGCTACACCTTC.

V usage is TRBV9 and J usage is TRBJ2-1, with D uncertain. The V end lost 0 bases, the J end lost 6 bases, and 7 bases lay between the germline ends. The CDR3 covers 13 residues. Germline CDR1 is SGDLS and CDR2 is YYNGEE. CDR3 coding DNA: TGTGCCAGCAGCGTAGTGCCCGGCAATGAGCAGTTCTTC. Translating gives CASSVVPGNEQFF.

The genes are TRBV12-5 and TRBJ1-5; maybe TRBD1 (6 bases). Trimming pared 6 bases from V and 3 bases from J, leaving 12 bases between. The germline V gene encodes CDR1 LGHNT and CDR2 FRNRAP. This CDR3 contains 14 residues. This chain's CDR3 is CASGTGRPNQPQHF. DNA for the CDR3: TGTGCTAGTGGAACAGGGAGACCCAATCAGCCCCAGCATTTT.

The rearrangement uses TRBV19 and TRBJ2-2; TRBD1 matches at 9 bases. CDR1 is LNHDA and CDR2 is SQIVND in the germline V gene (reference sequence). Trimming took 8 bases from V and 4 from J; bases not matched to a gene: 23. The CDR3 length is 20 residues. CDR3 DNA: TGTGCCAGTCAATGGGGTAGAACAGGGGGCCTCGGGAAAATCACCGGGGAGCTGTTTTTT. Translating gives CASQWGRTGGLGKITGELFF.

This chain links TRBV6-1 with TRBJ1-2; 7 bases line up with TRBD1. Looked up from germline, CDR1 is MNHNS and CDR2 is SASEGT. CDR3 length: 14 amino acids. J lost 5 bases, V lost 3 bases, and 6 bases had no gene match. CDR3 in amino acids: CASSEVPGGYGYTF. DNA for the CDR3: TGTGCCAGCAGTGAGGTCCCAGGGGGGTATGGCTACACCTTC.

The V call is TRBV5-4, the J call TRBJ2-3; D gene uncertain. Germline V gene lookup returns CDR1 SGHNT and CDR2 YYREEE (reference sequence). V lost 2 bases, J lost 1 base, and 5 bases lay in between. This CDR3 spans 13 amino acids. The CDR3: CASSLTGTDTQYF. The CDR3 nucleotides are TGTGCCAGCAGCTTAACTGGCACAGATACGCAGTATTTT.

The chain employs TRBV20-1 and TRBJ2-7, with D uncertain. Germline V lookup: CDR1 DFQATT, CDR2 SNEGSKA (reference sequence). V lost 3 bases, J lost 6 bases, and 15 bases lay in between. This CDR3 is built from 13 residues. DNA for the CDR3: TGCAGTGCTAGTCTGCTACCCAGCGCCGAGCAGTACTTC. Protein product: CSASLLPSAEQYF.

The chain combines TRBV5-1 with TRBJ2-7, with 9 bases fitting TRBD1. Germline lookup yields CDR1 SGHRS and CDR2 YFSETQ. The J segment lost 1 base and the V segment lost 0 bases, leaving 5 bases of the junction unmatched. This CDR3 has 16 residues. The CDR3 DNA follows: TGCGCCAGCAGCTTGGTTAGTGGGACAGGGTCCTACGAGCAGTACTTC. Protein: CASSLVSGTGSYEQYF.